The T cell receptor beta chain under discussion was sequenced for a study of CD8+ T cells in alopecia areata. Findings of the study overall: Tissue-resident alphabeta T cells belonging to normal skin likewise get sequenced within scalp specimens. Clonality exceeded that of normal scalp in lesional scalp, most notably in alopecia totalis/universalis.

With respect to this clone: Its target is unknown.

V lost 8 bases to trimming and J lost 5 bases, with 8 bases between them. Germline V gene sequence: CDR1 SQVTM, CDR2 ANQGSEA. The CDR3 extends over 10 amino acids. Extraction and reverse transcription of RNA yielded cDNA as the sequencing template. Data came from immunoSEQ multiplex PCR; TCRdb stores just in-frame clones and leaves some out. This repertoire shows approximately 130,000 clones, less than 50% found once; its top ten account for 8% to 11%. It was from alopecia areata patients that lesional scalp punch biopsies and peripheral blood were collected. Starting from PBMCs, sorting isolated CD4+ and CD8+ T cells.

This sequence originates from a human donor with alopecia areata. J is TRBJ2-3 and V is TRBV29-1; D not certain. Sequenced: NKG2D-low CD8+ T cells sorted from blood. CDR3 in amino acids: CSIRRDTQYF. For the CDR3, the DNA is TGCAGCATAAGGAGAGATACGCAGTATTTT.